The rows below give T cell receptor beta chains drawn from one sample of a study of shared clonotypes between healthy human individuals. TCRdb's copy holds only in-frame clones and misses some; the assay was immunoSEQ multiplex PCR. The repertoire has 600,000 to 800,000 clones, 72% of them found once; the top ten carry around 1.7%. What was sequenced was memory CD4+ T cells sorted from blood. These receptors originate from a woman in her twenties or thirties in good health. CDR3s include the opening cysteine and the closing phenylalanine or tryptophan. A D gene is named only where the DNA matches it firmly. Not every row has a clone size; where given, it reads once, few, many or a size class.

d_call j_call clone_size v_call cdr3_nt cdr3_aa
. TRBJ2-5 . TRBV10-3 TGTGCCTCCAAGTGGGGGGATCAAGAGACCCAGTACTTC CASKWGDQETQYF
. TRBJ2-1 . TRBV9 TGTGCCAGCAGCGAGACGTGGGGGTCCTACGGGGAGCAGTTCTTC CASSETWGSYGEQFF
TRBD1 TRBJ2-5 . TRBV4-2 TGTGCCAGCAGCCAAGATTGGGGGTCAGGGGGTGGAGAGACCCAGTACTTC CASSQDWGSGGGETQYF
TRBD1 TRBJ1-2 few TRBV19 TGTGCCAGTAGTGGGGACAGGGGCCTTTTTGGCTACACCTTC CASSGDRGLFGYTF
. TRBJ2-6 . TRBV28 TGTGCCAGCGTAAAGGCCGGGGCCAACGTCCTGACTTTC CASVKAGANVLTF
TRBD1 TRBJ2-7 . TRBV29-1 TGCAGCGTCGACCCGACAGGGACCTACGAGCAGTACTTC CSVDPTGTYEQYF
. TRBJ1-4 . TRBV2 TGTGCCAGCAGAAAACAGTCAACTAATGAAAAACTGTTTTTT CASRKQSTNEKLFF
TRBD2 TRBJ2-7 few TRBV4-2 TGTGCCAGCAGCCCAATGGCTAGCGGGAGCAGGGAGCAGTACTTC CASSPMASGSREQYF
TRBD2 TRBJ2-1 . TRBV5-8 TGTGCCAGCAGCTACCAAAGCGGGAGTTCCTACAATGAGCAGTTCTTC CASSYQSGSSYNEQFF
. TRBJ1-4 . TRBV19 TGTGCCAGTAGTACGGACAGACGGAGCGAAAAACTGTTTTTT CASSTDRRSEKLFF
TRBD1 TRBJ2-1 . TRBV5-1 TGCGCCAGCAGCTTGGGGTCCGGACAGGGGACCAATGAGCAGTTCTTC CASSLGSGQGTNEQFF
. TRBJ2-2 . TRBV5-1 TGCGCCAGCAGCACCCTAGATAACACCGGGGAGCTGTTTTTT CASSTLDNTGELFF
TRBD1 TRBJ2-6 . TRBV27 TGTGCCAGCAGTTGGCGGTCCAGGGGGACCTCTGGGGCCAACGTCCTGACTTTC CASSWRSRGTSGANVLTF
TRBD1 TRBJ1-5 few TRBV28 TGTGCCAGCGGGCCGGGACAGGGCCCGCAGCATTTT CASGPGQGPQHF
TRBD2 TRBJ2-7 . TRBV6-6 TGTGCCAGCTTCGCTAGCGGGTCGACCTACGAGCAGTACTTC CASFASGSTYEQYF
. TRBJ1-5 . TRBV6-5 TGTGCCAGCAAGGTCAGCGTAAATCAGCCCCAGCATTTT CASKVSVNQPQHF
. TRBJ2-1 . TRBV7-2 TGTGCCAGCAGCTTATGGGGGGGGGCCCGCTCCTACAATGAGCAGTTCTTC CASSLWGGARSYNEQFF
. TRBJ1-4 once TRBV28 TGTGCCAGCAGTCTGACAGTGGATAATGAAAAACTGTTTTTT CASSLTVDNEKLFF
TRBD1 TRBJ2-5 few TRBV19 TGTGCCAGTAGTCCCCGGGACAGGGGTGTTAGGGCCCAGTACTTC CASSPRDRGVRAQYF
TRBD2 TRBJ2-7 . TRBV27 TGTGCCAGCAGACTACTAGCGGGACAAGGTGAGCAGTACTTC CASRLLAGQGEQYF
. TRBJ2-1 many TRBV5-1 TGCGCCAGCAGCTTCGGTAATTCCTACAATGAGCAGTTCTTC CASSFGNSYNEQFF
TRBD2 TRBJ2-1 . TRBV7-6 TGTGCCAGCAGCTTAGAAAGACTAGCCTCCTACAATGAGCAGTTCTTC CASSLERLASYNEQFF
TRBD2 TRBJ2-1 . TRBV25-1 TGTGCCAGCAGTGAGCCGGGAGGGGGGAATGAGCAGTTCTTC CASSEPGGGNEQFF
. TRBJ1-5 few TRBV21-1 TGTGCCAGCAAATCCGGGACAGGGTCAAATCAGCCCCAGCATTTT CASKSGTGSNQPQHF
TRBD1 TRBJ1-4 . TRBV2 TGTGCCAGCGGACAGGGGTTAGGGGAAAAACTGTTTTTT CASGQGLGEKLFF
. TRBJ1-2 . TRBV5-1 TGCGCCAGCAGCTTGCAAGGACAGCAAAACTATGGCTACACCTTC CASSLQGQQNYGYTF
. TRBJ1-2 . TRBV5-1 TGCGCCAGCAGCCCAGACAGCTATGGCTACACCTTC CASSPDSYGYTF
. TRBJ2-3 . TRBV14 TGTGCCAGCAGCCAAGATTCCGGACTAAGCACAGATACGCAGTATTTT CASSQDSGLSTDTQYF
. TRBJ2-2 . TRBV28 TGTGCCAGCAGTTCTCCGCAGTTGGTTCCCGGGGAGCTGTTTTTT CASSSPQLVPGELFF
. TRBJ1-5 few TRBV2 TGTGCCAGCAGTGATCAGGTGCGCAATCAGCCCCAGCATTTT CASSDQVRNQPQHF
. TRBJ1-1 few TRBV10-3 TGTGCCATCAGTTCACAGGGAAACACTGAAGCTTTCTTT CAISSQGNTEAFF
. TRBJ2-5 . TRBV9 TGTGCCAGCAGCGCCAGTGAGACCCAGTACTTC CASSASETQYF
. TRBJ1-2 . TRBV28 TGTGCCAGCAGTAACACTGGAGAAGGCTACACCTTC CASSNTGEGYTF
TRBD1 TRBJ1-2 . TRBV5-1 TGCGCCAGCAGCTGGGGCCGACAGGGTAGGGACTATGGCTACACCTTC CASSWGRQGRDYGYTF
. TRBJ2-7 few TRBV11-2 TGTGCCAGCAGAAGACGGACCTACGAGCAGTACTTC CASRRRTYEQYF
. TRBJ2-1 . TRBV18 TGTGCCAGCTCACCAGGCGGGCCCCATGAGCAGTTCTTC CASSPGGPHEQFF
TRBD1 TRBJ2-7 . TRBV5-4 TGTGCCAGCAGCTTGGAACTCCCCGGGACAGGAACCTACGAGCAGTACTTC CASSLELPGTGTYEQYF
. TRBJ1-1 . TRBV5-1 TGCGCCAGCAGCTCACATCAGCTCATGAACACTGAAGCTTTCTTT CASSSHQLMNTEAFF
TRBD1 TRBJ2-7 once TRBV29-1 TGCAGCGTTGAAGTGATGACAGGGGGGTCCTACGAGCAGTACTTC CSVEVMTGGSYEQYF
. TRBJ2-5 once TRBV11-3 TGTGCCAGCAGCCGAGGTGCGCAAGAGACCCAGTACTTC CASSRGAQETQYF
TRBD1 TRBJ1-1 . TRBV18 TGTGCCAGCTCACCATCGGACAGGAGCGAAGCTTTCTTT CASSPSDRSEAFF
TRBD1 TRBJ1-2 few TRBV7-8 TGTGCCAGCAGCTTAGTGTCGACAGGGGTCGACTATGGCTACACCTTC CASSLVSTGVDYGYTF
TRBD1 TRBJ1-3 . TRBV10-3 TGTGCCATCAAATCGGGACAGGGAAACACCATATATTTT CAIKSGQGNTIYF
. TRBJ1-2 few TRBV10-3 TGTGCCATCAGTGATGTAGGGAGCGGCTACACCTTC CAISDVGSGYTF
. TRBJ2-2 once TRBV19 TGTGCCAGTAGTACAGGGACACGATCGAACGGGGAGCTGTTTTTT CASSTGTRSNGELFF
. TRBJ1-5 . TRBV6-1 TGTGCCAGCAGTGAAGGCCCCTTAGTTGGACGGGCAAATCAGCCCCAGCATTTT CASSEGPLVGRANQPQHF
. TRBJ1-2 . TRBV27 TGTGCCAGCAGTTCAGGGTTCAACTATGGCTACACCTTC CASSSGFNYGYTF
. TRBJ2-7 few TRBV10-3 TGTGCCATAAGCAAACACGGGGAGGAAAACGAGCAGTACTTC CAISKHGEENEQYF
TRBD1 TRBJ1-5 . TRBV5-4 TGTGCCAGCAGCTTCTGGGGACAGGGTGTTGGTCAGCCCCAGCATTTT CASSFWGQGVGQPQHF
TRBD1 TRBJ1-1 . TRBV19 TGTGCCAGTAGTATGGTCGACAGGGCGACGGAAGCTTTCTTT CASSMVDRATEAFF
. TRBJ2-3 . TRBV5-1 TGCGCCAGCAGCTTGGAGGGACGACAAAAAAGCACAGATACGCAGTATTTT CASSLEGRQKSTDTQYF
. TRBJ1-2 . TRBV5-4 TGTGCCAGCAGTCGGGGGCCGGACTATGGCTACACCTTC CASSRGPDYGYTF
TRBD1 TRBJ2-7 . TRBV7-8 TGTGCCAGCAGCTTAGACAGGGGCCTCTCCTACGAGCAGTACTTC CASSLDRGLSYEQYF
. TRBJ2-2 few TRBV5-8 TGTGCCAGCAGCTCCCGAAACACCGGGGAGCTGTTTTTT CASSSRNTGELFF
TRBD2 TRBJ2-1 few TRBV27 TGTGCCAGCAGTGAACCGGGACTAGGTTTTAATGAGCAGTTCTTC CASSEPGLGFNEQFF
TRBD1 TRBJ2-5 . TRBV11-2 TGTGCCAGCAGCTGGGGGGTTGGACAGGGCCGTGGAGAGACCCAGTACTTC CASSWGVGQGRGETQYF
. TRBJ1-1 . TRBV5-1 TGCGCCAGCAGCCCCCTCTACGACGGGGGGACTGAAGCTTTCTTT CASSPLYDGGTEAFF
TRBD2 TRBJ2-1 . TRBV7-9 TGTGCCAGCAGGGGGCTAGCGGGGCCCGATTCCTACAATGAGCAGTTCTTC CASRGLAGPDSYNEQFF
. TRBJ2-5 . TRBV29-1 TGCAGCGTTGAAAGAGGGTTTGGAGAGACCCAGTACTTC CSVERGFGETQYF